Below are 8 T cell receptor beta chains sequenced from a single sample in a study of CXCR3-negative and CXCR3-positive naive CD8 T cells. UMI-tagged TRB cDNA libraries were built via 5' RACE. Reanalyzing the 5' RACE reads, TCRdb keeps one entry per CDR3 protein, without DNA. The sample has 5,000 to 7,000 distinct CDR3 sequences, and its top ten clones hold roughly 1.9%. Sequenced sample: naive CXCR3- CD8+ T cells from blood. This sample's subset: CD45RO-CCR7+CD27+CD95- naive CD8+ T cells lacking CXCR3 (TNR3-). The receptors were gathered from a human donor in good health. Some clones in this sample may be carry-over from other donors' samples.

The J gene is TRBJ1-4, the V gene TRBV7-8; without DNA, the TCRdb call of TRBD1 cannot be checked. CDR1 and CDR2 (germline): SGHVS, FQNEAQ. The CDR3 consists of 11 residues. The CDR3 is CASETGGELFF.

By frequency, this clonotype registers medium-sized (0.01 to 0.1%). The V and J genes are TRBV27 and TRBJ1-1; absent DNA, TCRdb's TRBD1 call cannot be checked. This CDR3 has 20 residues. Germline CDR1 and CDR2: MNHEY and SMNVEV (reference sequence). The CDR3 protein is CASSLASSRTGGSGYTEAFF.

This chain connects TRBV6-6 to TRBJ2-2; absent DNA, TCRdb's TRBD1 call cannot be checked. The CDR3 extends over 18 amino acids. Germline CDR1 is MNHNY and CDR2 is SVGAGI (reference sequence). The CDR3 is CASSYPPGVGFNTGELFF.

This chain's CDR3 is CASSVEVSAQSNYGYTF. This chain joins TRBV9 and TRBJ1-2. CDR1 is SGDLS and CDR2 is YYNGEE in the germline V gene. The CDR3 contains 17 residues.

The rearrangement links TRBV20-1 to TRBJ2-1; as DNA is missing, the TRBD2 call by TCRdb cannot be tested. From germline, CDR1 is DFQATT and CDR2 SNEGSKA (reference sequence). The CDR3 has 16 amino acids. CDR3 residues: CSARETGTSGSMWQFF.

This CDR3 reads CASSGNRGYGYTF. This chain uses TRBV6-2 or TRBV6-3 with TRBJ1-2. Germline lookup yields CDR1 MNHEY and CDR2 SVGEGT. The length of the CDR3 is 13 residues.

Its frequency marks this clonotype as medium-sized (0.01 to 0.1%). The chain combines TRBV10-3 with TRBJ2-3. CDR1 and CDR2 (germline): ENHRY, SYGVKD. The CDR3 contains 11 residues. The CDR3 loop reads CAITVGDTQYF.

The chain recombines TRBV9 with TRBJ2-7. In germline, CDR1 is SGDLS, CDR2 YYNGEE. The CDR3 totals 14 residues. The CDR3 is CASSVESVAHEQYF. Combining the CDR3 with reference TRBV9 and TRBJ2-7 gives the whole variable domain DSGVTQTPKHLITATGQRVTLRCSPRSGDLSVYWYQQSLDQGLQFLIQYYNGEERAKGNILERFSAQQFPDLHSELNLSSLELGDSALYFCASSVESVAHEQYFGPGTRLTVT.